The 25 T cell receptor beta chains presented below share a single source sample, sequenced in a study of T cells in narcolepsy. Repertoires were generated with immunoSEQ multiplex PCR, while TCRdb's copy carries only in-frame clones and drops some. The sample gives more than 30,000 clones, more than 80% of which show up once; roughly 1.3% is in the top ten. Sequencing used CD45RA- memory CD4+ T cells from PBMCs. Source of these receptors: a human donor with narcolepsy.

This clone was counted a few times. The J gene is TRBJ2-1, the V gene TRBV7-2, with 10 bases identical to TRBD2. The CDR3 spans 16 residues. Germline V lookup: CDR1 SGHTA, CDR2 FQGNSA. With V trimmed by 5 bases and J by 5 bases, 9 bases remained unmatched. This CDR3 is CASSLSPSGGHNEQFF. The CDR3 DNA is TGTGCCAGCAGCCTGAGTCCTAGCGGGGGCCACAATGAGCAGTTCTTC.

This chain links TRBV10-2 with TRBJ1-1; TRBD1 is a possible D gene (5 bases). The germline V gene encodes CDR1 WSHSY and CDR2 SAAADI. Trimming shortened V by 6 bases and J by 0 bases, and 11 bases separated the two germline ends. The CDR3 contains 14 residues. The CDR3 here is CASRDSGMNTEAFF. Written as DNA, the CDR3 is TGCGCCAGCAGAGACAGCGGTATGAACACTGAAGCTTTCTTT.

On this clone itself: This CDR3 is also generated by other DNA sequences in the sample. The chain recombines TRBV11-2 with TRBJ2-7; D gene unclear. Trimming shortened V by 5 bases and J by 1 base, and 18 bases separated the two germline ends. The CDR3 spans 16 residues. Germline loops: CDR1 SGHAT, CDR2 FQNNGV. CDR3 protein: CASSERWSGASYEQYF. The CDR3 DNA follows: TGTGCCAGCAGCGAGCGATGGAGTGGTGCGTCCTACGAGCAGTACTTC.

The rearrangement links TRBV5-4 to TRBJ2-3; D gene uncertain. This CDR3 comprises 13 residues. From germline, CDR1 is SGHNT and CDR2 YYREEE (reference sequence). Trimming stripped 7 bases from V and 0 bases from J, with 9 bases between. The CDR3 coding sequence is TGTGCCAGCGCCAGACTGAGCACAGATACGCAGTATTTT. Translated: CASARLSTDTQYF.

CDR3 loop: CASRTGTGSSYEQYF. CDR3 nucleotide sequence: TGTGCCAGCAGGACGGGGACAGGGAGCTCCTACGAGCAGTACTTC. The chain carries TRBV6-5 and TRBJ2-7; 9 bases line up with TRBD1. The length of the CDR3 is 15 residues. Trimming took 6 bases from V and 0 from J; bases not matched to a gene: 6. Germline V lookup: CDR1 MNHEY, CDR2 SVGAGI.

The rearrangement links TRBV18 to TRBJ1-5, with D hard to call. Germline V lookup: CDR1 KGHSH, CDR2 LQKENI. Trimming took 1 base from V and 0 from J, leaving 10 bases between them. This CDR3 is built from 16 residues. DNA for the CDR3: TGTGCCAGCTCACCACTCGGACCGAATAGCAATCAGCCCCAGCATTTT. Amino acid sequence: CASSPLGPNSNQPQHF.

The chain joins TRBV10-3 to TRBJ1-3, with TRBD1 identical over 9 bases. The CDR3 runs to 15 residues. CDR1 and CDR2 (germline): ENHRY, SYGVKD. Trimming took 6 bases from V and 0 from J; bases not matched to a gene: 3. CDR3 amino acids: CAIRGDRASGNTIYF. CDR3 nucleotide sequence: TGTGCCATCAGGGGGGACAGGGCCTCTGGAAACACCATATATTTT.

This clone was recorded only once. The rearrangement joins TRBV7-6 to TRBJ2-7, with 8 bases lining up with TRBD1. Germline V gene lookup returns CDR1 SGHVS and CDR2 FNYEAQ. Trimming removed 6 bases from V and 4 bases from J; junction bases left unmatched: 5. This CDR3 comprises 13 residues. CDR3 DNA sequence: TGTGCCAGCAGTACAGGGGGTGTTTACGAGCAGTACTTC. This sequence encodes CASSTGGVYEQYF.

The chain recombines TRBV19 with TRBJ1-1; D call uncertain. With 5 bases removed from V and 5 bases from J, the gap between germline ends came to 9 bases. Germline lookup yields CDR1 LNHDA and CDR2 SQIVND (reference sequence). This CDR3 is 12 amino acids long. CDR3 DNA: TGTGCCAGTAGTGGTAGTTGGACTGAAGCTTTCTTT. This codes for CASSGSWTEAFF.

The chain has TRBV5-1 and TRBJ1-3; 9 bases fit TRBD1. Per germline, CDR1 SGHRS and CDR2 YFSETQ. V trimming: 0 bases; J trimming: 6 bases; junction bases outside the gene matches: 4. There are 15 residues in the CDR3. CDR3 amino acids: CASSLGQGDVNTIYF. The CDR3 DNA reads as TGCGCCAGCAGCTTGGGACAGGGGGACGTAAACACCATATATTTT.

The chain has TRBV11-3 and TRBJ2-1; maybe TRBD1 (6 bases). V lost 3 bases to trimming and J lost 12 bases, with 12 bases between them. This CDR3 region has 12 residues. Germline V gene data show CDR1 as SGHNT and CDR2 as YENEEA. CDR3 nucleotides: TGTGCCAGCAGCTTTGGGGGCGAGGGGCAGTTCTTC. Residues: CASSFGGEGQFF. Looking up the rest from reference TRBV11-3 and TRBJ2-1 gives the full variable domain: EAGVVQSPRYKIIEKKQPVAFWCNPISGHNTLYWYLQNLGQGPELLIRYENEEAVDDSQLPKDRFSAERLKGVDSTLKIQPAELGDSAVYLCASSFGGEGQFFGPGTRLTVL.

This chain uses TRBV7-6 with TRBJ1-1; tentatively, D is TRBD1 (5 bases). The ends were cut back, 5 bases at V and 5 bases at J, with 12 bases in the middle. Germline V gives CDR1 SGHVS, CDR2 FNYEAQ. The CDR3 is made up of 13 amino acids. DNA for the CDR3: TGTGCCAGCAGCCCGACAGTTGGGACTGAAGCTTTCTTT. Its translation: CASSPTVGTEAFF.

J is TRBJ1-1 and V is TRBV30; no clear D. V lost 2 bases, J lost 7 bases, and 8 bases lay in between. The germline gives CDR1 GTSNPN, CDR2 SVGIG (reference sequence). The CDR3 has 11 residues. CDR3 amino acids: CAWSRLNEAFF. DNA of the CDR3: TGTGCCTGGAGTCGTCTAAATGAAGCTTTCTTT.

The CDR3 loop reads CAWRTPGGYNEQFF. The CDR3 DNA sequence: TGTGCCTGGAGAACGCCGGGGGGATACAATGAGCAGTTCTTC. The chain employs TRBV30 and TRBJ2-1; 7 bases agree with TRBD2. Trimming cost V 3 bases and J 4 bases; bases outside gene matches: 6. Germline V gene lookup returns CDR1 GTSNPN and CDR2 SVGIG (reference sequence). This CDR3 region has 14 residues. Based on the CDR3 plus reference TRBV30 and TRBJ2-1, the full variable domain is SQTIHQWPATLVQPVGSPLSLECTVEGTSNPNLYWYRQAAGRGLQLLFYSVGIGQISSEVPQNLSASRPQDRQFILSSKKLLLSDSGFYLCAWRTPGGYNEQFFGPGTRLTVL.

This rearrangement joins TRBV27 to TRBJ2-7; no clear D gene. Per germline, CDR1 MNHEY and CDR2 SMNVEV (reference sequence). V shed 5 bases and J shed 1 base, with 12 bases lying between them. This CDR3 has 14 residues. This CDR3 is CASSPRTTSYEQYV. The DNA of the CDR3 is TGTGCCAGCAGTCCCCGTACTACGTCCTACGAGCAGTACGTC.

The chain couples TRBV10-3 to TRBJ2-5; no clear D. The germline V gene encodes CDR1 ENHRY and CDR2 SYGVKD. This CDR3 has 13 amino acids. The germline V and J ends were trimmed by 10 bases and 5 bases, with 17 bases remaining between them. The CDR3 loop is CATGPSVAETQYF. Written as DNA, the CDR3 is TGTGCCACGGGCCCCTCGGTTGCGGAGACCCAGTACTTC.

J is TRBJ2-7 and V is TRBV9; TRBD1 matches 10 bases. Germline V lookup: CDR1 SGDLS, CDR2 YYNGEE. The trim removed 4 bases at V and 6 bases at J, leaving 10 bases unmatched. The CDR3 totals 15 residues. CDR3 amino acids: CASSPGTGVLSEQYV. CDR3 DNA: TGTGCCAGCAGCCCCGGGACAGGGGTATTGTCCGAGCAGTACGTC.

This clone has a single count. The chain joins TRBV6-1 to TRBJ1-1; D uncertain. In germline, CDR1 is MNHNS, CDR2 SASEGT. V gave up 5 bases and J gave up 6 bases, with 13 bases separating them. The CDR3 has 13 residues. CDR3 sequence: CASSRHRVAEAFF. In DNA, the CDR3 is TGTGCCAGCAGTAGACACCGGGTAGCTGAAGCTTTCTTT.

J is TRBJ2-7 and V is TRBV2; TRBD1 is a possible D gene (6 bases). V gave up 6 bases and J gave up 7 bases, with 16 bases separating them. Per germline, CDR1 SNHLY and CDR2 FYNNEI. The CDR3 contains 13 residues. The CDR3 here is CASRRDHRVEQYV. CDR3 sequence (DNA): TGTGCCAGCAGGCGCGACCACAGGGTAGAGCAGTACGTC.

This clone has a handful of counts. The genes are TRBV2 and TRBJ1-1, with D unclear. V was cut by 6 bases and J by 7 bases, with 12 bases left in between. CDR3 length: 12 residues. Germline assignment: CDR1 SNHLY and CDR2 FYNNEI. CDR3 amino acids: CASRALPLEAFF. CDR3 nucleotide sequence: TGTGCCAGCAGGGCCCTACCCCTTGAAGCTTTCTTT.

V and J are TRBV10-1 and TRBJ1-2; unclear D gene. V dropped 7 bases and J dropped 0 bases, with 15 bases sitting between them. This CDR3 comprises 15 residues. Germline V gives CDR1 WNHNN, CDR2 SYGVQD (reference sequence). CDR3 bases: TGCGCCAGCATACCTAAGACTGGGACTAACTATGGCTACACCTTC. This sequence encodes CASIPKTGTNYGYTF.

The rearrangement joins TRBV11-2 to TRBJ1-4, with 8 bases fitting TRBD1. This CDR3 contains 15 residues. Germline assignment: CDR1 SGHAT and CDR2 FQNNGV. Trimming at V came to 5 bases and at J to 4 bases, leaving 6 bases not matched to a gene. The CDR3 DNA reads as TGTGCCAGCAGCCCCAGGGGGCCTGGTAATGAAAAACTGTTTTTT. It encodes CASSPRGPGNEKLFF.

Only one count was recorded for this clone. This sequence joins TRBV7-9 and TRBJ1-1; tentatively, D is TRBD1 (6 bases). The germline gives CDR1 SEHNR, CDR2 FQNEAQ (reference sequence). The CDR3 covers 13 residues. Trimming left V 10 bases short and J 2 bases short, with 14 bases between. CDR3 sequence: CATQLQGNTEAFF. The CDR3 bases are TGTGCCACACAATTACAGGGAAACACTGAAGCTTTCTTT.

The chain uses TRBV18 and TRBJ1-5, with 11 bases aligning to TRBD1. This CDR3 is built from 16 residues. Germline V gene lookup returns CDR1 KGHSH and CDR2 LQKENI. The junction had 7 bases not matched to a gene; V was cut back by 3 bases and J by 6 bases. The CDR3 DNA follows: TGTGCCAGCTCACCGCCTAGGACAGGGGGCCGTCAGCCCCAGCATTTT. It encodes CASSPPRTGGRQPQHF. The complete variable domain, with remaining parts taken from reference TRBV18 and TRBJ1-5, reads NAGVMQNPRHLVRRRGQEARLRCSPMKGHSHVYWYRQLPEEGLKFMVYLQKENIIDESGMPKERFSAEFPKEGPSILRIQQVVRGDSAAYFCASSPPRTGGRQPQHFGDGTRLSIL.

This chain joins TRBV28 and TRBJ2-4; D is possibly TRBD2 (6 bases). Germline V gives CDR1 MDHEN, CDR2 SYDVKM. The CDR3 contains 13 residues. With 5 bases removed from V and 8 bases from J, the gap between germline ends came to 13 bases. CDR3 residues: CASSGGSWDIQYF. The CDR3 DNA reads TGTGCCAGCAGTGGAGGGTCTTGGGACATTCAGTACTTC. The full variable domain, rest sourced from reference TRBV28 and TRBJ2-4, is DVKVTQSSRYLVKRTGEKVFLECVQDMDHENMFWYRQDPGLGLRLIYFSYDVKMKEKGDIPEGYSVSREKKERFSLILESASTNQTSMYLCASSGGSWDIQYFGAGTRLSVL.